These 14 T cell receptor beta chains came from one sample sequenced in a study of cytomegalovirus exposure and HLA in healthy donors. PCR involved 60 Vbeta and 13 Jbeta primers. This table comes from immunoSEQ multiplex PCR, and its TCRdb copy is limited to in-frame clones, with some not included. In the table there are around 180,000 clones, around 80% of which are singletons. The sequencing sample was made of PBMCs. The source of these receptors is a male donor in good health and CMV-seronegative.

The chain combines TRBV5-1 with TRBJ2-3; 10 bases fit TRBD2. In germline, CDR1 is SGHRS, CDR2 YFSETQ. J gave up 4 bases and V 3 bases, and 8 bases lay outside the gene matches. The CDR3 runs 16 residues. This chain's CDR3 is CASSSRAGGPPDTQYF. The CDR3 nucleotides are TGCGCCAGCAGCTCGCGAGCGGGAGGGCCCCCAGATACGCAGTATTTT. Drawing the rest from reference TRBV5-1 and TRBJ2-3, the complete variable domain is KAGVTQTPRYLIKTRGQQVTLSCSPISGHRSVSWYQQTPGQGLQFLFEYFSETQRNKGNFPGRFSGRQFSNSRSEMNVSTLELGDSALYLCASSSRAGGPPDTQYFGPGTRLTVL.

As regards this clone: One end of the junction is discordant with germline, which a read error may explain. The chain couples TRBV6-4 to TRBJ2-2, with D uncertain. Germline V gene sequence: CDR1 MRHNA, CDR2 SNTAGT. This CDR3 is 13 amino acids long. CDR3 sequence (DNA): TGTGCCAGCAGCCCGGAGAACGCCGGGGAGCTGTTTTTT. Encoded protein: CASSPENAGELFF.

The chain is built from TRBV5-4 and TRBJ2-3; no firm D call. The CDR3 has 15 amino acids. The V gene's germline CDR1 is SGHNT and CDR2 YYREEE (reference sequence). V lost 4 bases to trimming and J lost 3 bases, with 15 bases between them. DNA for the CDR3: TGTGCCAGCAGCGCTAGTAGATTCGCGACAGATACGCAGTATTTT. This gives the protein CASSASRFATDTQYF.

The chain couples TRBV29-1 to TRBJ2-1; D remains ambiguous. The CDR3 contains 15 residues. The germline CDR1 and CDR2 sequences are SQVTM and ANQGSEA. Trimming took off 6 bases at V and 7 bases at J, with 22 bases between the two ends. This CDR3 reads CSVRRTSDPGNEQFF. Here the CDR3 DNA reads TGCAGCGTCCGGAGAACGAGCGACCCTGGGAATGAGCAGTTCTTC.

The gene calls are TRBV5-4 and TRBJ2-3, with D possibly being TRBD2 (6 bases). The germline V and J ends were trimmed by 2 bases and 4 bases, with 11 bases remaining between them. The CDR3 length is 14 residues. Per germline, CDR1 SGHNT and CDR2 YYREEE (reference sequence). The CDR3 here is CASSFGTLSDTQYF. The CDR3 DNA sequence: TGTGCCAGCAGCTTCGGGACTCTCTCAGATACGCAGTATTTT. The variable domain in full, with the rest retrieved from reference TRBV5-4 and TRBJ2-3, is ETGVTQSPTHLIKTRGQQVTLRCSSQSGHNTVSWYQQALGQGPQFIFQYYREEENGRGNFPPRFSGLQFPNYSSELNVNALELDDSALYLCASSFGTLSDTQYFGPGTRLTVL.

The chain links TRBV10-3 to TRBJ2-1; 7 nucleotides match TRBD2. The CDR3 totals 16 residues. CDR1 is ENHRY and CDR2 is SYGVKD in the germline V gene. After removal of 5 bases from V and 4 bases from J, the junction contained 11 bases not matched to a gene. The CDR3 spells CAISQLAESGYNEQFF. Here the CDR3 DNA reads TGTGCCATCAGTCAGCTAGCGGAGTCCGGGTACAATGAGCAGTTCTTC.

The V gene is TRBV23-1, the J gene TRBJ2-7; tentative D call: TRBD1 (6 bases). TRBV23-1 counts as an open reading frame of uncertain function. The CDR3 runs to 17 residues. Trimming stripped 0 bases from V and 2 bases from J, with 17 bases between. The CDR3 region is CASSQSSWGPPPYEQYF. DNA for the CDR3: TGCGCCAGCAGTCAATCTTCCTGGGGGCCGCCCCCCTACGAGCAGTACTTC.

The chain links TRBV5-3 to TRBJ2-3; 9 nucleotides line up with TRBD1. TRBV5-3 carries the ORF label, with uncertain function. Germline trimming cut 5 bases from V and 6 bases from J; bases unmatched to any gene: 10. The CDR3 consists of 15 residues. CDR3 nucleotides: TGTGCCAGAAGACGCCGGGACAGGGCAGGGGATACGCAGTATTTT. Protein product: CARRRRDRAGDTQYF.

This clone has just one count. V is TRBV7-8 and J is TRBJ1-2; TRBD1 is a possible D gene (5 bases). Trimming shortened V by 1 base and J by 3 bases, and 6 bases separated the two germline ends. Looked up from germline, CDR1 is SGHVS and CDR2 is FQNEAQ. This CDR3 is built from 13 residues. In nucleotides, the CDR3 is TGTGCCAGCAGCTTAGGGGGGGACTATGGCTACACCTTC. Amino acid sequence: CASSLGGDYGYTF. Variable domain in full (rest from reference TRBV7-8 and TRBJ1-2): GAGVSQSPRYKVAKRGQDVALRCDPISGHVSLFWYQQALGQGPEFLTYFQNEAQLDKSGLPSDRFFAERPEGSVSTLKIQRTQQEDSAVYLCASSLGGDYGYTFGSGTRLTVV.

The rearrangement links TRBV27 to TRBJ2-5; 10 bases fit TRBD1. The better agreement between TRBJ2-7 and the DNA end casts doubt on the J call. CDR1 MNHEY and CDR2 SMNVEV come from the germline V gene (reference sequence). The CDR3 loop spans 15 amino acids. DNA of the CDR3: TGTGCCAGCAAGCGAGGGGACAGGGGCTCCTACGAGCAGTACTTC. The encoded protein is CASKRGDRGSYEQYF.

The chain recombines TRBV28 with TRBJ2-5; a possible D gene is TRBD1 (6 bases). This CDR3 contains 13 residues. The V end was cut by 10 bases, the J end by 1 base, with 13 bases between. The germline V gene has CDR1 MDHEN and CDR2 SYDVKM. The CDR3 coding sequence is TGTGCCATCTACCAGACAGGCCAAGAGACCCAGTACTTC. This encodes CAIYQTGQETQYF.

V and J are TRBV7-9 and TRBJ2-5, with 11 bases identical to TRBD1. CDR1 and CDR2 from the germline V gene are SEHNR and FQNEAQ (reference sequence). The CDR3 is made up of 14 amino acids. V shed 1 base, J shed 5 bases, and the junction held 0 bases outside the gene matches. The CDR3 bases are TGTGCCAGCAGCTTAGGGACAGGGGGCGAGACCCAGTACTTC. Its protein product is CASSLGTGGETQYF.

This clone appeared a single time. This sequence joins TRBV19 and TRBJ2-2; D call uncertain. V was pared by 1 base and J by 4 bases, with 7 bases between. Germline V lookup: CDR1 LNHDA, CDR2 SQIVND (reference sequence). The CDR3 sequence is 14 residues long. CDR3 amino acids: CASSIAPLTGELFF. The DNA of the CDR3 is TGTGCCAGTAGTATAGCCCCACTCACCGGGGAGCTGTTTTTT.

This chain links TRBV20-1 with TRBJ2-5; D uncertain. Germline assignment: CDR1 DFQATT and CDR2 SNEGSKA (reference sequence). The CDR3 consists of 11 residues. The V gene lost 7 bases and the J gene lost 5 bases, with 11 bases spanning the gap. In DNA, the CDR3 is TGCAGTGGCACGCTAGAGGAGACCCAGTACTTC. Translating gives CSGTLEETQYF.